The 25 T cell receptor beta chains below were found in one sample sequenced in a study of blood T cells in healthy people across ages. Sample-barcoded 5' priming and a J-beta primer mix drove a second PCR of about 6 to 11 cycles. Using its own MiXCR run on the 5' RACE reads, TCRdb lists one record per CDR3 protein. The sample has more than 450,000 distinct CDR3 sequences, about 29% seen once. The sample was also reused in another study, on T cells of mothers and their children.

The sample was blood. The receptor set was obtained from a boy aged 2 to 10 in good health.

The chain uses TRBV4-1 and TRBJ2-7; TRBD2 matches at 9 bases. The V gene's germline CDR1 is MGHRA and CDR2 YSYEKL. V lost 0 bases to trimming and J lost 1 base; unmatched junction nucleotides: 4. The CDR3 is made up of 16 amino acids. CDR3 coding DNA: TGCGCCAGCAGCCAAGATGATCTAGCGGGGTCCTACGAGCAGTACTTC. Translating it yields CASSQDDLAGSYEQYF.

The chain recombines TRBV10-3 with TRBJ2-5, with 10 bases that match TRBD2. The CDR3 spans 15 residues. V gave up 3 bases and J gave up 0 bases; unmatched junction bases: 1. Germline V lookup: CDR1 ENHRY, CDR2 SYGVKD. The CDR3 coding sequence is TGTGCCATCAGTGATAGCGGGAGGAACCAAGAGACCCAGTACTTC. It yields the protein CAISDSGRNQETQYF.

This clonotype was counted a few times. This chain's CDR3 is CASSHRTSGLEAQYF. CDR3 nucleotides: TGTGCCAGCAGCCATAGGACTAGCGGGTTGGAAGCCCAGTACTTC. The chain combines TRBV3-1 with TRBJ2-5, with 11 bases aligning to TRBD2. J lost 9 bases, V lost 3 bases, and 9 bases had no gene match. CDR1 and CDR2 (germline): LGHDT, YNNKEL (reference sequence). The CDR3 is 15 residues long.

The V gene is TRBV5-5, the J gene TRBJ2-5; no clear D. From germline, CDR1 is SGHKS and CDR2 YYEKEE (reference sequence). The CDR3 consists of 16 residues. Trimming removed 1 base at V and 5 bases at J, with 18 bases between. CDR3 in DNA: TGTGCCAGCAGCTTGTCCTCACCCACAAGCCTGGAGACCCAGTACTTC. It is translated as CASSLSSPTSLETQYF.

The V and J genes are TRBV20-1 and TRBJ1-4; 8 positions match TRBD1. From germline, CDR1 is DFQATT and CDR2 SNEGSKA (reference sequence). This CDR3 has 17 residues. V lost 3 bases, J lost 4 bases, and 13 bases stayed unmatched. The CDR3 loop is CSASGQGAFVVNEKLFF. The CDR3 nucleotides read TGCAGTGCTAGCGGGCAGGGGGCATTTGTGGTTAATGAAAAACTGTTTTTT.

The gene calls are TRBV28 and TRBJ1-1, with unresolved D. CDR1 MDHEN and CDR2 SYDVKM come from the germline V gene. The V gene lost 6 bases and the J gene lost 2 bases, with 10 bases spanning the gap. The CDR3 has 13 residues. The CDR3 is CASRPQENTEAFF. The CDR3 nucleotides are TGTGCCAGCAGGCCGCAGGAAAACACTGAAGCTTTCTTT.

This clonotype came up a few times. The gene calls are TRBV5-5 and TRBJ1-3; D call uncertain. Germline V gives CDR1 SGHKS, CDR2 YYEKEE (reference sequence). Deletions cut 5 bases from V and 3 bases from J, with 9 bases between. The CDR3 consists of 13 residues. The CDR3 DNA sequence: TGTGCCAGCAGGCCAGGAGGTGGAAACACCATATATTTT. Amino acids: CASRPGGGNTIYF.

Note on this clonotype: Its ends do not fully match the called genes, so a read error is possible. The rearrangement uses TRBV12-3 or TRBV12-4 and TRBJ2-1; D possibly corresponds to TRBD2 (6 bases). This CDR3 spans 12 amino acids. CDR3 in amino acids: CASSPLAPERFF. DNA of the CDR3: TGTGCCAGCAGTCCACTAGCCCCCGAGCGGTTCTTC.

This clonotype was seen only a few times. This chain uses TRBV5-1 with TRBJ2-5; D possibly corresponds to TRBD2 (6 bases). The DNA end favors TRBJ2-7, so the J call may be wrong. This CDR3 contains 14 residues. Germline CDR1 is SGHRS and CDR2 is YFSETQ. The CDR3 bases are TGCGCCAGCAGCTTTACGGCGGGATCCTACGAGCAGTACTTC. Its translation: CASSFTAGSYEQYF.

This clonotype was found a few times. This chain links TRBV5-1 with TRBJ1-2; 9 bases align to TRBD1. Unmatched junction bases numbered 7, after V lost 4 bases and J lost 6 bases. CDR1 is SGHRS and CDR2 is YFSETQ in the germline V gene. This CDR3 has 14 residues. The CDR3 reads CASSRDRDRDGYTF. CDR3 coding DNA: TGCGCCAGCAGCCGGGACAGGGATCGGGATGGCTACACCTTC.

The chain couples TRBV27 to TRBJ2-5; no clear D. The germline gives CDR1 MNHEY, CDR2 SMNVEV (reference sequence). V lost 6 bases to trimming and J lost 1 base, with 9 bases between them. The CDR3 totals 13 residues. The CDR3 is CASRRSPQETQYF. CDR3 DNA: TGTGCCAGCAGGCGTAGTCCCCAAGAGACCCAGTACTTC.

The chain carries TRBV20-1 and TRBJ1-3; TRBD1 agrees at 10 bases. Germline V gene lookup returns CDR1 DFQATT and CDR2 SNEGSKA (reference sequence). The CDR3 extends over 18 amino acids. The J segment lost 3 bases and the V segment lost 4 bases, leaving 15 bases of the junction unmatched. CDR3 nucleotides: TGCAGTGCTAAGCAGGACAGGGGGATCTTGAGAAGTGGAAACACCATATATTTT. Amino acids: CSAKQDRGILRSGNTIYF.

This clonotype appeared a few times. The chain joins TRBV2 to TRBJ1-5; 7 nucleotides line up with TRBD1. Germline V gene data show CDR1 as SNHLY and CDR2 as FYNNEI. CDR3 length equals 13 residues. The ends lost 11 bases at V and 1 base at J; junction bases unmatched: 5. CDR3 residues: CACGDSSNQPQHF. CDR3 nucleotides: TGTGCCTGCGGGGACAGCAGCAATCAGCCCCAGCATTTT.

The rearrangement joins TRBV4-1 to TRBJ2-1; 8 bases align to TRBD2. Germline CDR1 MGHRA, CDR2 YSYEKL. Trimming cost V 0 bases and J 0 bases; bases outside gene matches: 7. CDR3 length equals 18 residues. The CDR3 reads CASSQEPSGWSSYNEQFF. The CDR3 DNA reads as TGCGCCAGCAGCCAAGAGCCTAGCGGGTGGAGCTCCTACAATGAGCAGTTCTTC.

DNA for the CDR3: TGTGCCAGTTCAGAAGCCGGCCTTCGAAACACTGAAGCTTTCTTT. Protein: CASSEAGLRNTEAFF. The chain couples TRBV19 to TRBJ1-1; no clear D. The ends were cut back, 8 bases at V and 2 bases at J, with 18 bases in the middle. CDR1 is LNHDA and CDR2 is SQIVND in the germline V gene (reference sequence). CDR3 length: 15 amino acids.

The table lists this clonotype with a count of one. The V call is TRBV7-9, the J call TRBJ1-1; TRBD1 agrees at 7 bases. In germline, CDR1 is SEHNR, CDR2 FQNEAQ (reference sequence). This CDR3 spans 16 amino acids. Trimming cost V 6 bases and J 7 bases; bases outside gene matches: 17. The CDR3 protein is CASSQNRHAGGIEAFF. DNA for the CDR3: TGTGCCAGCAGTCAAAACCGACACGCAGGGGGTATTGAAGCTTTCTTT.

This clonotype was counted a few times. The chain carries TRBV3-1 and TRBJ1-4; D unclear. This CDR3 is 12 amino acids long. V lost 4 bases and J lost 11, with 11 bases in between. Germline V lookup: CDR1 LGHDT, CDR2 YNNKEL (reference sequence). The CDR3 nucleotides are TGTGCCAGCAGCCCCCTCGTGGGGAAACTGTTTTTT. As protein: CASSPLVGKLFF.

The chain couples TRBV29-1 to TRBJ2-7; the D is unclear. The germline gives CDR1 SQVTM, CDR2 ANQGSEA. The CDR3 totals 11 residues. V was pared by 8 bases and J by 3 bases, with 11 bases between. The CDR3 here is CSTRTGYEQYF. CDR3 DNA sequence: TGCAGCACCCGCACCGGCTACGAGCAGTACTTC.

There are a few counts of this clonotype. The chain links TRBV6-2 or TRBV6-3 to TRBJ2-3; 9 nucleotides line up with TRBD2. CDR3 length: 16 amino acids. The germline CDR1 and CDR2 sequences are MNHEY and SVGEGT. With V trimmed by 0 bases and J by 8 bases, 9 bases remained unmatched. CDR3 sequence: CASSYSTLAGYLTQYF. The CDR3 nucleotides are TGTGCCAGCAGTTACTCGACGCTAGCGGGATACCTTACGCAGTATTTT.

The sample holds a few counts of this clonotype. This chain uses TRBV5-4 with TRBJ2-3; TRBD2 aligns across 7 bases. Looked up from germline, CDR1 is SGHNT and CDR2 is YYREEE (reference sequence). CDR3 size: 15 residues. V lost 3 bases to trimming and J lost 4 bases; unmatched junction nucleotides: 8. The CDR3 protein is CASSSGEGRADTQYF. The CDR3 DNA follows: TGTGCCAGCAGCTCTGGGGAGGGCCGGGCAGATACGCAGTATTTT.

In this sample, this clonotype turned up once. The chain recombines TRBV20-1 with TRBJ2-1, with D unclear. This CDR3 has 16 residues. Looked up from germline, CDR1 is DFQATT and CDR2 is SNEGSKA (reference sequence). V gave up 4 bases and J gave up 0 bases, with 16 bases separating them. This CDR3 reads CSANSLAESSYNEQFF. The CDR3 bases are TGCAGTGCTAACTCTCTGGCGGAGTCCTCCTACAATGAGCAGTTCTTC.

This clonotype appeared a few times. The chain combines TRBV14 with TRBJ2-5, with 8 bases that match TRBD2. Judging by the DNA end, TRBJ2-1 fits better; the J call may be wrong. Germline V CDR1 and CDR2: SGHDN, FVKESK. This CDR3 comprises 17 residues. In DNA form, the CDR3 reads TGTGCCAGCAGCCAAGTCGTGGCGGGAGGCCATCGGGATGAGCAGTTCTTC. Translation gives CASSQVVAGGHRDEQFF.

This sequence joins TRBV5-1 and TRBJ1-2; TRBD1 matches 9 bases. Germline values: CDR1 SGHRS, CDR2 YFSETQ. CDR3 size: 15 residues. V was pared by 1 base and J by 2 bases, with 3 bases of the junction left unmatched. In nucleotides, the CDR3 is TGCGCCAGCAGCTTGTCCGGGACAGGGAACTATGGCTACACCTTC. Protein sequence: CASSLSGTGNYGYTF.

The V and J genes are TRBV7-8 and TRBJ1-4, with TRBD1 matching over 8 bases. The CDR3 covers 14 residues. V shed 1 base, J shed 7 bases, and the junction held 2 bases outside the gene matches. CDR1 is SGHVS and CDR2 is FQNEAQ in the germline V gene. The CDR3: CASSLGTGSEKLFF. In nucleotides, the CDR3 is TGTGCCAGCAGCTTAGGGACAGGGTCTGAAAAACTGTTTTTT.

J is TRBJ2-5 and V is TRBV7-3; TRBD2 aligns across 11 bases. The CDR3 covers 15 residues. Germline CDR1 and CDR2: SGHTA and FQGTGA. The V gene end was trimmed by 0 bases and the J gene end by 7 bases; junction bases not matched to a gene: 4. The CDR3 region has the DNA TGTGCCAGCAGCTTAACTAGCGGGGGGGCTGCGACCCAGTACTTC. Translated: CASSLTSGGAATQYF. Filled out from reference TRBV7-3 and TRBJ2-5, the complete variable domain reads GAGVSQTPSNKVTEKGKYVELRCDPISGHTALYWYRQSLGQGPEFLIYFQGTGAADDSGLPNDRFFAVRPEGSVSTLKIQRTERGDSAVYLCASSLTSGGAATQYFGPGTRLLVL.